The rows below give T cell receptor beta chains drawn from one sample of a study of beta chain features in type 1 diabetes. Profiling relied on immunoSEQ multiplex PCR, and the TCRdb table lists in-frame clones only, not all of them. Among around 100,000 clones listed, roughly 28% were seen once. What was sequenced was central memory CD4+ T cells from blood. These receptor sequences come from a woman between 18 and 30 years old with type 1 diabetes. The CDR3 runs from the conserved cysteine through the conserved F or W. D genes are given only for firm matches. The size entry is marked missing in some rows and otherwise reads once, few, many or a size class.

V	J	D	size	DNA	CDR3
TRBV6-1	TRBJ2-1	TRBD1	.	TGTGCCAGCAGTGAAGTCAGGGGGACCTACTACAATGAGCAGTTCTTC	CASSEVRGTYYNEQFF
TRBV30	TRBJ2-1	.	few	TGTGCCTGGAGTTCGAGGGAGAGTCAGTTCTTC	CAWSSRESQFF
TRBV5-4	TRBJ2-6	.	.	TGTGCCAGCAGCTTGGCCAGGGGAGGGGCCAACGTCCTGACTTTC	CASSLARGGANVLTF
TRBV29-1	TRBJ2-5	.	few	TGCAGCGTTATAGAGTACCAAGAGACCCAGTACTTC	CSVIEYQETQYF
TRBV7-2	TRBJ2-2	.	few	TGTGCCAGCAGCCCCGCAAGCTATGCTAACACCGGGGAGCTGTTTTTT	CASSPASYANTGELFF
TRBV9	TRBJ2-7	TRBD2	.	TGTGCCAGCAGCGTAGTAGCGGGGGGGAGCGAGCAGTACTTC	CASSVVAGGSEQYF
TRBV5-1	TRBJ1-5	.	.	TGCGCCAGCAGCTCAGGGTTAGAGGGCAATCAGCCCCAGCATTTT	CASSSGLEGNQPQHF
TRBV29-1	TRBJ1-5	.	few	TGCAGCGTTGGACAGGAGGGCAATCAGCCCCAGCATTTT	CSVGQEGNQPQHF
TRBV6-5	TRBJ2-7	.	.	TGTGCCAGCACGGGGTCCGGAAATCGGGCCTGGTACTTC	CASTGSGNRAWYF
TRBV28	TRBJ1-4	.	few	TGTGCCAGCATGCGGGAGAATGAAAAACTGTTTTTT	CASMRENEKLFF
TRBV15	TRBJ2-1	.	.	TGTGCCACCAGCAGGGAGGGGGGGTCCTACAATGAGCAGTTCTTC	CATSREGGSYNEQFF
TRBV2	TRBJ2-1	TRBD1	.	TGTGCCAGCAGCCCGACAGGGGATAATGAGCAGTTCTTC	CASSPTGDNEQFF
TRBV30	TRBJ1-5	.	few	TGTGCCTGGACCCCATCCGGGAGTAGCAATCAGCCCCAGCATTTT	CAWTPSGSSNQPQHF
TRBV5-4	TRBJ1-1	.	.	TGTGCCAGCAGCTTAAAGGGGGAAGGGAAGAACACTGAAGCTTTCTTT	CASSLKGEGKNTEAFF
TRBV7-2	TRBJ2-2	TRBD2	few	TGTGCCAGCAGCCAGTGGGGGGGCGGGGAGCTGTTTTTT	CASSQWGGGELFF